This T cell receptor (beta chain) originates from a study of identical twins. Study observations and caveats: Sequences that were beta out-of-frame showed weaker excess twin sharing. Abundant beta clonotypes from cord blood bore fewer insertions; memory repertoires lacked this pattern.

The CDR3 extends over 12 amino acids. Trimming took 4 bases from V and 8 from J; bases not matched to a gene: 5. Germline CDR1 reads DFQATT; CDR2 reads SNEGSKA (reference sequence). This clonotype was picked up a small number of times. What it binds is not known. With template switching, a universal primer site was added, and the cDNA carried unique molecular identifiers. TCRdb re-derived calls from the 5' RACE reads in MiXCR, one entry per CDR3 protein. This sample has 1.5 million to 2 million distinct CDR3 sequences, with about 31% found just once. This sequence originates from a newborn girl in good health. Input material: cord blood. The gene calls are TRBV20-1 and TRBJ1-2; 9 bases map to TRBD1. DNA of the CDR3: TGCAGTGCTAACTACAGGGGGCGAGGCTACACCTTC. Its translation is CSANYRGRGYTF.